These 20 T cell receptor beta chains originate from one sample sequenced in a study of shared clonotypes between healthy human individuals. The method was immunoSEQ multiplex PCR; TCRdb's version includes in-frame clones alone and lacks a portion of them. The sample carries roughly 2.1 million clones, around 93% recorded once. Terminally differentiated effector memory CD45RA+ cells were excluded from the naive CD8 cells, which were CD45RO-negative and positively selected for CCR7. Material: naive CD8+ T cells from PBMCs. These receptors were taken from a man in his late teens or twenties in good health. Some clones in this sample may be carry-over from other donors' samples.

The rearrangement joins TRBV6-6 to TRBJ1-5, with D perhaps TRBD1 (5 bases). Germline V gene sequence: CDR1 MNHNY, CDR2 SVGAGI (reference sequence). The V end lost 0 bases, the J end lost 7 bases, and 13 bases lay between the germline ends. The CDR3 has 15 residues. CDR3 DNA sequence: TGTGCCAGCAGTTACTCGAGAGGGGTACGCCAGCCCCAGCATTTT. Protein: CASSYSRGVRQPQHF.

The V and J genes are TRBV7-9 and TRBJ2-7; 11 bases line up with TRBD2. Trimming took 6 bases from V and 2 from J; bases not matched to a gene: 6. Germline CDR1 reads SEHNR; CDR2 reads FQNEAQ (reference sequence). CDR3 length equals 15 residues. For the CDR3, the DNA is TGTGCCAGCAGTCCACGGGGACTAGCGGCCTACGAGCAGTACTTC. This encodes CASSPRGLAAYEQYF. The whole variable domain, filled in from reference TRBV7-9 and TRBJ2-7, reads DTGVSQNPRHKITKRGQNVTFRCDPISEHNRLYWYRQTLGQGPEFLTYFQNEAQLEKSRLLSDRFSAERPKGSFSTLEIQRTEQGDSAMYLCASSPRGLAAYEQYFGPGTRLTVT.

V and J are TRBV5-3 and TRBJ1-5, with a tentative D call TRBD1 (6 bases). TRBV5-3 is marked as an open reading frame, function uncertain. The CDR3 loop spans 16 amino acids. V shed 4 bases and J shed 3 bases, with 17 bases lying between them. DNA for the CDR3: TGTGCCAGAAGCCAACCCGTGGGGGGCCACAATCAGCCCCAGCATTTT. This sequence encodes CARSQPVGGHNQPQHF.

This rearrangement joins TRBV5-1 to TRBJ2-7; D call uncertain. The CDR3 spans 14 residues. V lost 4 bases to trimming and J lost 2 bases, with 13 bases between them. Germline CDR1 is SGHRS and CDR2 is YFSETQ. DNA of the CDR3: TGCGCCAGCAGCCGGACGGATAGTCCCTACGAGCAGTACTTC. Translated: CASSRTDSPYEQYF.

The count of this clone is one. The chain has TRBV9 and TRBJ2-2; TRBD2 agrees at 7 bases. Germline V CDR1 and CDR2: SGDLS, YYNGEE. The CDR3 consists of 17 residues. J lost 2 bases, V lost 0 bases, and 7 bases had no gene match. Written as DNA, the CDR3 is TGTGCCAGCAGCGTAGCTACACTAGCGCCTAACACCGGGGAGCTGTTTTTT. The encoded protein is CASSVATLAPNTGELFF.

A single count supports this clone. Here the CDR3 reads CASSSHWENEAFF. CDR3 nucleotide sequence: TGTGCCAGCAGCTCCCATTGGGAAAATGAAGCTTTCTTT. The chain is built from TRBV7-9 and TRBJ1-1; no clear D. This CDR3 comprises 13 residues. V dropped 4 bases and J dropped 7 bases, with 13 bases sitting between them. Germline V gives CDR1 SEHNR, CDR2 FQNEAQ (reference sequence). Full variable domain (missing parts from reference TRBV7-9 and TRBJ1-1): DTGVSQNPRHKITKRGQNVTFRCDPISEHNRLYWYRQTLGQGPEFLTYFQNEAQLEKSRLLSDRFSAERPKGSFSTLEIQRTEQGDSAMYLCASSSHWENEAFFGQGTRLTVV.

This clone was observed a single time. The rearrangement links TRBV15 to TRBJ2-1; D might be TRBD2 (6 bases). In germline, CDR1 is LNHNV, CDR2 YYDKDF (reference sequence). V was cut by 0 bases and J by 3 bases, with 9 bases left in between. The CDR3 has 15 residues. The CDR3 protein is CATSRELSGYNEQFF. The CDR3 DNA reads TGTGCCACCAGCAGAGAGCTTAGCGGCTACAATGAGCAGTTCTTC.

With regard to this clone: Other DNA sequences in the sample encode the same CDR3. CDR3 nucleotide sequence: TGTGCCAGCAGTTACGGCCTTAGGGAGACCCAGTACTTC. It yields the protein CASSYGLRETQYF. V and J are TRBV6-5 and TRBJ2-5; no definite D call. V was clipped by 2 bases and J by 5 bases, with 9 bases between them. The length of the CDR3 is 13 residues. Looked up from germline, CDR1 is MNHEY and CDR2 is SVGAGI.

The rearrangement uses TRBV4-3 and TRBJ2-2; 12 nucleotides match TRBD2. The CDR3 runs to 17 residues. Germline CDR1 and CDR2: LGHNA and YSLEER. V was pared by 1 base and J by 5 bases, with 5 bases of the junction left unmatched. The CDR3, as DNA: TGCGCCAGCAGCCAAGGTACTAGCGGGAGGAGGACCGGGGAGCTGTTTTTT. Translated: CASSQGTSGRRTGELFF.

With regard to this clone: Without the conserved terminal phenylalanine or tryptophan, this CDR3 likely stems from a read error. The DNA is omitted, as the CDR3 cannot be located on it reliably, and the CDR3 follows TCRdb's listing. This chain uses TRBV6-4 with TRBJ2-7. CDR1 is MRHNA, CDR2 SNTAGT, per germline. The CDR3 numbers 9 amino acids, ends counted. CDR3 protein: CASNNRRTL.

The V and J genes are TRBV28 and TRBJ1-5, with unresolved D. Germline values: CDR1 MDHEN, CDR2 SYDVKM. This CDR3 has 16 residues. Trimming stripped 6 bases from V and 4 bases from J, with 19 bases between. The CDR3 region has the DNA TGTGCCAGCAGCCCCGGTCCCAGAGGAGCTAATCAGCCCCAGCATTTT. Translation gives CASSPGPRGANQPQHF.

This clone appeared a single time. V and J are TRBV2 and TRBJ1-1, with 9 bases fitting TRBD1. The ends lost 6 bases at V and 7 bases at J; junction bases unmatched: 3. This CDR3 is 12 amino acids long. Germline V lookup: CDR1 SNHLY, CDR2 FYNNEI. For the CDR3, the DNA is TGTGCCAGCAGGGACAGGGGAGGTGAAGCTTTCTTT. This gives the protein CASRDRGGEAFF.

Points on this clone: Different DNA sequences within this sample yield the same CDR3. The chain combines TRBV28 with TRBJ1-1, with D perhaps TRBD1 (5 bases). The CDR3 is made up of 15 amino acids. Germline lookup yields CDR1 MDHEN and CDR2 SYDVKM. Trimming shortened V by 1 base and J by 1 base, and 10 bases separated the two germline ends. The CDR3 loop reads CASSLSGQGNTEAFF. In DNA, the CDR3 is TGTGCCAGCAGTTTATCGGGCCAGGGGAACACTGAAGCTTTCTTT.

A note on this clone: The sample has other DNA sequences that encode this CDR3 too. The chain combines TRBV7-2 with TRBJ1-3; D may be TRBD1 (5 bases). Trimming cost V 2 bases and J 2 bases, with 7 bases left between them. Germline V lookup: CDR1 SGHTA, CDR2 FQGNSA. The CDR3 is 14 amino acids. This CDR3 is CASSLRGTGNTIYF. CDR3 sequence (DNA): TGTGCCAGCAGCTTAAGGGGAACTGGAAACACCATATATTTT.

This clone has a single count. The chain carries TRBV27 and TRBJ2-1; no definite D call. The CDR3 runs to 15 residues. V was clipped by 3 bases and J by 4 bases, with 13 bases between them. Germline-derived CDR1 and CDR2 are MNHEY and SMNVEV (reference sequence). The CDR3 DNA reads as TGTGCCAGCAGTTTCCAGCCGTTCGGTTACAATGAGCAGTTCTTC. Its protein product is CASSFQPFGYNEQFF.

CDR3 sequence reads: CAITGLPERPYNEQFF. The CDR3 nucleotides read TGTGCCATAACGGGACTCCCCGAGCGGCCCTACAATGAGCAGTTCTTC. The rearrangement links TRBV2 to TRBJ2-1, with D maybe TRBD2 (6 bases). V was pared by 10 bases and J by 2 bases, with 21 bases between. Germline CDR1 is SNHLY and CDR2 is FYNNEI. CDR3 length: 16 residues.

The chain uses TRBV7-9 and TRBJ2-1; D is possibly TRBD1 (5 bases). This CDR3 region has 16 residues. From germline, CDR1 is SEHNR and CDR2 FQNEAQ (reference sequence). V was cut by 0 bases and J by 0 bases, with 9 bases left in between. DNA for the CDR3: TGTGCCAGCAGCTTAGCATCAGGGAACTCCTACAATGAGCAGTTCTTC. It translates to CASSLASGNSYNEQFF.

The chain uses TRBV4-3 and TRBJ2-1; D is possibly TRBD1 or TRBD2 (7 bases each). Per germline, CDR1 LGHNA and CDR2 YSLEER. The CDR3 sequence is 15 residues long. Trimming removed 7 bases from V and 4 bases from J, with 17 bases in between. CDR3 coding DNA: TGCGCCAGCACGAGGGGGCTAGCGGTATACAATGAGCAGTTCTTC. Its protein is CASTRGLAVYNEQFF.

The V and J genes are TRBV4-1 and TRBJ2-3; 7 nucleotides align to TRBD2. CDR1 and CDR2 from the germline V gene are MGHRA and YSYEKL. The CDR3 length is 18 residues. V shed 4 bases and J 4 bases; nucleotides not matched to a gene: 17. The CDR3 reads CASSLTVRERDVADTQYF. The CDR3 DNA sequence: TGCGCCAGCAGCCTCACGGTTAGGGAGCGGGACGTTGCAGATACGCAGTATTTT.

The V call is TRBV5-1, the J call TRBJ2-7; 7 nucleotides line up with TRBD1. V was pared by 0 bases and J by 0 bases, with 6 bases of the junction left unmatched. There are 16 residues in the CDR3. Germline V gene sequence: CDR1 SGHRS, CDR2 YFSETQ. CDR3 sequence (DNA): TGCGCCAGCAGCTTGGCTTCTAGGACAGGCTCCTACGAGCAGTACTTC. This encodes CASSLASRTGSYEQYF.